The 28 T cell receptor beta chains given below trace back to one sample, sequenced in a study of blood T cell repertoires in COVID-19. Some clones are missing from TCRdb's copy, which holds only in-frame ones; the method was immunoSEQ multiplex PCR. The sample includes 200,000 to 250,000 clones, around 83% of them seen just once. The sequenced material came from peripheral blood. These receptors originate from a woman in her fifties or sixties with COVID-19, enrolled during active disease.

The genes are TRBV6-6 and TRBJ1-5, with unresolved D. V was shortened by 9 bases and J by 9 bases, with 18 bases between the two germline ends. Looked up from germline, CDR1 is MNHNY and CDR2 is SVGAGI (reference sequence). The CDR3 contains 13 residues. The CDR3 region has the DNA TGTGCCAGTATCAAGGATCCCGAGGGGCCCCAGCATTTT. Its protein product is CASIKDPEGPQHF.

This clone was seen more than once but under ten times. The chain uses TRBV6-1 and TRBJ2-7; 8 nucleotides agree with TRBD2. Unmatched junction bases numbered 6, after V lost 2 bases and J lost 6 bases. Per the germline V gene, CDR1 is MNHNS and CDR2 is SASEGT. This CDR3 region has 14 residues. CDR3 protein: CASSERGGRFEQYV. The CDR3 bases are TGTGCCAGCAGTGAACGCGGGGGGCGATTCGAGCAGTACGTC.

This chain connects TRBV2 to TRBJ2-1; 7 nucleotides match TRBD2. With 7 bases clipped from V and 6 bases from J, the junction kept 6 bases outside the gene matches. There are 13 residues in the CDR3. The germline gives CDR1 SNHLY, CDR2 FYNNEI. Here the CDR3 reads CASNSGAINEQFF. In DNA, the CDR3 is TGTGCCAGCAACAGCGGGGCAATCAATGAGCAGTTCTTC.

The chain recombines TRBV5-6 with TRBJ2-4; possible D gene TRBD1, 5 bases. Between the trimmed V and J ends, which lost 3 bases and 6 bases, there was a span of 13 bases. Germline assignment: CDR1 SGHDT and CDR2 YYEEEE. The CDR3 extends over 14 amino acids. CDR3 sequence (DNA): TGTGCCAGCAGCTCTACAGGAGCTCCAAACATTCAGTACTTC. It yields the protein CASSSTGAPNIQYF. Combining the CDR3 with reference TRBV5-6 and TRBJ2-4 gives the whole variable domain DAGVTQSPTHLIKTRGQQVTLRCSPKSGHDTVSWYQQALGQGPQFIFQYYEEEERQRGNFPDRFSGHQFPNYSSELNVNALLLGDSALYLCASSSTGAPNIQYFGAGTRLSVL.

This clone was seen a few times. This chain joins TRBV6-5 and TRBJ2-7, with D perhaps TRBD2 (6 bases). The germline V gene has CDR1 MNHEY and CDR2 SVGAGI. Trimming pared 8 bases from V and 3 bases from J, leaving 14 bases between. This CDR3 has 13 amino acids. The CDR3 loop is CASGRPEDYEQYF. The CDR3, as DNA: TGTGCCAGCGGGAGGCCGGAAGACTACGAGCAGTACTTC.

The chain uses TRBV28 and TRBJ1-5, with D hard to call. The germline CDR1 and CDR2 sequences are MDHEN and SYDVKM. The V and J ends lost 10 bases and 4 bases respectively, with 11 bases between them. The CDR3 is 12 amino acids. The CDR3 nucleotides read TGTGCCACTCTCGCGGTAAATCAGCCCCAGCATTTT. This codes for CATLAVNQPQHF.

This clone turned up a few times. This specimen includes other DNA sequences encoding the same CDR3. This rearrangement joins TRBV5-1 to TRBJ2-6; D unclear. Germline values: CDR1 SGHRS, CDR2 YFSETQ. The CDR3 is 17 amino acids. V gave up 1 base and J gave up 1 base, with 12 bases separating them. The CDR3 spells CASSLIGGRSGANVLTF. In DNA, the CDR3 is TGCGCCAGCAGCTTGATTGGCGGCCGATCTGGGGCCAACGTCCTGACTTTC.

The CDR3 loop is CASSLEGDGEAFF. The CDR3 DNA is TGTGCCAGCAGTCTCGAGGGAGACGGTGAAGCTTTCTTT. The V gene is TRBV2, the J gene TRBJ1-1; D uncertain. CDR1 and CDR2 (germline): SNHLY, FYNNEI. The V gene lost 5 bases and the J gene lost 7 bases, with 14 bases spanning the gap. The CDR3 is made up of 13 amino acids.

This chain connects TRBV5-1 to TRBJ1-2, with a weak D call TRBD1 (5 bases). V was trimmed by 5 bases and J by 4 bases, leaving 15 bases between them. CDR1 SGHRS and CDR2 YFSETQ come from the germline V gene. The CDR3 length is 14 residues. DNA for the CDR3: TGCGCCAGCAGATTACAGGATGCGACCTATGGCTACACCTTC. Translation: CASRLQDATYGYTF. The full variable domain, rest sourced from reference TRBV5-1 and TRBJ1-2, is KAGVTQTPRYLIKTRGQQVTLSCSPISGHRSVSWYQQTPGQGLQFLFEYFSETQRNKGNFPGRFSGRQFSNSRSEMNVSTLELGDSALYLCASRLQDATYGYTFGSGTRLTVV.

The chain employs TRBV19 and TRBJ2-5; no reliable D call. The ends were cut back, 7 bases at V and 3 bases at J, with 12 bases in the middle. The CDR3 is made up of 13 amino acids. CDR1 is LNHDA, CDR2 SQIVND, per germline (reference sequence). CDR3 loop: CASTTSGKETQYF. CDR3 DNA sequence: TGTGCCAGTACTACGTCGGGTAAAGAGACCCAGTACTTC.

The rearrangement uses TRBV5-1 and TRBJ1-4; D perhaps matches TRBD1 (5 bases). Between the trimmed V and J ends, which lost 0 bases and 7 bases, there was a span of 10 bases. Germline V gives CDR1 SGHRS, CDR2 YFSETQ. CDR3 length: 14 amino acids. The chain's CDR3 is CASSLEGLREKLFF. In nucleotides, the CDR3 is TGCGCCAGCAGCTTGGAGGGACTGCGTGAAAAACTGTTTTTT.

The V call is TRBV6-6, the J call TRBJ2-1, with 14 nucleotides matching TRBD2. Germline CDR1 MNHNY, CDR2 SVGAGI (reference sequence). Trimming removed 6 bases from V and 4 bases from J; junction bases left unmatched: 14. This CDR3 is built from 19 residues. In DNA form, the CDR3 reads TGTGCCAGCAGCTTCTCACCGGGACTAGCGGGGGTAGCGTACAATGAGCAGTTCTTC. Its translation: CASSFSPGLAGVAYNEQFF.

The V and J genes are TRBV9 and TRBJ1-1, with 9 positions matching TRBD1. V lost 4 bases to trimming and J lost 5 bases; unmatched junction nucleotides: 6. The CDR3 covers 14 residues. Looked up from germline, CDR1 is SGDLS and CDR2 is YYNGEE. CDR3 DNA: TGTGCCAGCAGCTCCGGGACAGGGAAAACTGAAGCTTTCTTT. It specifies CASSSGTGKTEAFF.

The chain employs TRBV5-1 and TRBJ1-2; 7 bases line up with TRBD1. The CDR3 is 14 residues long. Trimming removed 3 bases from V and 5 bases from J; junction bases left unmatched: 7. Germline V lookup: CDR1 SGHRS, CDR2 YFSETQ. CDR3 loop: CASSWPGQSYGYTF. The CDR3 DNA sequence: TGCGCCAGCAGCTGGCCGGGACAGTCTTATGGCTACACCTTC.

The chain links TRBV6-5 to TRBJ2-7; TRBD2 agrees at 10 bases. The CDR3 spans 15 residues. Germline V gene data show CDR1 as MNHEY and CDR2 as SVGAGI. V dropped 4 bases and J dropped 3; count of bases not matched to a gene: 6. The chain's CDR3 is CASSSGLAANYEQYF. CDR3 sequence (DNA): TGTGCCAGCAGTTCCGGACTAGCGGCGAACTACGAGCAGTACTTC.

A single count supports this clone. The V gene is TRBV19, the J gene TRBJ1-2, with D maybe TRBD1 (5 bases). The CDR3 is made up of 16 amino acids. The V end was cut by 3 bases, the J end by 2 bases, with 16 bases between. Germline V lookup: CDR1 LNHDA, CDR2 SQIVND (reference sequence). The CDR3 nucleotides read TGTGCCAGTAGTATCAATGGGGGGGGTACCAACTATGGCTACACCTTC. Its translation: CASSINGGGTNYGYTF.

This clone has just a few counts. This chain joins TRBV28 and TRBJ1-5, with a weak D call TRBD1 (6 bases). Germline assignment: CDR1 MDHEN and CDR2 SYDVKM. Trimming took off 10 bases at V and 7 bases at J, with 14 bases between the two ends. This CDR3 has 12 residues. CDR3: CAIQNRAQPQHF. The CDR3 DNA reads TGTGCCATCCAAAACAGGGCCCAGCCCCAGCATTTT. Filled out from reference TRBV28 and TRBJ1-5, the complete variable domain reads DVKVTQSSRYLVKRTGEKVFLECVQDMDHENMFWYRQDPGLGLRLIYFSYDVKMKEKGDIPEGYSVSREKKERFSLILESASTNQTSMYLCAIQNRAQPQHFGDGTRLSIL.

This clone appeared a few times. The J gene is TRBJ1-6, the V gene TRBV7-9, with unresolved D. The germline CDR1 and CDR2 sequences are SEHNR and FQNEAQ (reference sequence). Trimming removed 1 base from V and 7 bases from J, with 5 bases in between. The CDR3 has 13 residues. The CDR3 is CASSLVENSPLHF. The CDR3, as DNA: TGTGCCAGCAGCTTAGTTGAGAATTCACCCCTCCACTTT.

This clone was counted once. This rearrangement joins TRBV6-6 to TRBJ2-7, with D perhaps matching TRBD2 (6 bases). Germline V gene sequence: CDR1 MNHNY, CDR2 SVGAGI (reference sequence). V was clipped by 8 bases and J by 3 bases, with 17 bases between them. The CDR3 is made up of 14 amino acids. This chain's CDR3 is CASGAQGGGYEQYF. Here the CDR3 DNA reads TGTGCCAGCGGCGCCCAGGGAGGAGGCTACGAGCAGTACTTC.

The J gene is TRBJ2-5, the V gene TRBV27; TRBD1 might be the D (6 bases). Trimming took off 6 bases at V and 5 bases at J, with 10 bases between the two ends. From germline, CDR1 is MNHEY and CDR2 SMNVEV (reference sequence). There are 12 residues in the CDR3. CDR3 DNA sequence: TGTGCCAGCAGGGGGGCGGCGGAGACCCAGTACTTC. It specifies CASRGAAETQYF.

V and J are TRBV10-2 and TRBJ2-3; TRBD1 aligns across 10 bases. CDR3 length: 16 residues. Germline lookup yields CDR1 WSHSY and CDR2 SAAADI. The J segment lost 4 bases and the V segment lost 7 bases, leaving 11 bases of the junction unmatched. The chain's CDR3 is CASISDRGTRADTQYF. In DNA, the CDR3 is TGCGCCAGCATTTCGGACAGGGGGACGAGAGCAGATACGCAGTATTTT.

This clone came up a few times. The J gene is TRBJ2-3, the V gene TRBV4-1; D is undetermined. Germline lookup yields CDR1 MGHRA and CDR2 YSYEKL. The CDR3 length is 14 residues. The V and J ends lost 4 bases and 1 base respectively, with 9 bases between them. CDR3 coding DNA: TGCGCCAGCAGCCTCATAGTCGGCACAGATACGCAGTATTTT. Translation gives CASSLIVGTDTQYF.

V is TRBV23-1 and J is TRBJ2-3; tentatively, D is TRBD1 (6 bases). TRBV23-1 is placed among ORFs of uncertain function. V dropped 4 bases and J dropped 6 bases, with 23 bases sitting between them. This CDR3 has 17 residues. The CDR3 nucleotides are TGCGCCAGCAGTCCCCCGAGGTCGGGACACGGACCGGATACGCAGTATTTT. It specifies CASSPPRSGHGPDTQYF.

The chain carries TRBV10-3 and TRBJ1-3; D remains unclear. V was cut by 11 bases and J by 0 bases, with 8 bases left in between. Germline V gene sequence: CDR1 ENHRY, CDR2 SYGVKD. The CDR3 spans 12 residues. The CDR3 coding sequence is TGTGCCGCCAGGCCCTCTGGAAACACCATATATTTT. It yields the protein CAARPSGNTIYF.

This chain uses TRBV11-2 with TRBJ2-4; D not resolved. CDR3 length: 17 amino acids. CDR1 and CDR2 (germline): SGHAT, FQNNGV. The ends were cut back, 3 bases at V and 0 bases at J, with 15 bases in the middle. The CDR3 sequence is CASSFDTNFLAKNIQYF. CDR3 in DNA: TGTGCCAGCAGCTTCGACACAAACTTTCTAGCCAAAAACATTCAGTACTTC.

The rearrangement joins TRBV19 to TRBJ2-1, with a weak D call TRBD1 (5 bases). Between the trimmed V and J ends, which lost 3 bases and 0 bases, there was a span of 15 bases. The CDR3 has 17 residues. Per germline, CDR1 LNHDA and CDR2 SQIVND (reference sequence). CDR3 amino acids: CASSMEQGIYSYNEQFF. The CDR3 nucleotides are TGTGCCAGTAGTATGGAGCAGGGAATTTACTCCTACAATGAGCAGTTCTTC.

J is TRBJ1-2 and V is TRBV9; D ambiguous. The CDR3 has 13 residues. In germline, CDR1 is SGDLS, CDR2 YYNGEE. Trimming cost V 0 bases and J 3 bases, with 6 bases left between them. Written as DNA, the CDR3 is TGTGCCAGCAGCGTAGGGCAGTACTATGGCTACACCTTC. This gives the protein CASSVGQYYGYTF.

The rearrangement uses TRBV11-2 and TRBJ1-2; possibly TRBD1 for D (5 bases). V gave up 2 bases and J gave up 8 bases, with 15 bases separating them. The length of the CDR3 is 14 residues. Germline V gene sequence: CDR1 SGHAT, CDR2 FQNNGV. The CDR3: CASSLQRTPLGYTF. CDR3 coding DNA: TGTGCCAGCAGCTTACAAAGGACACCTCTGGGCTACACCTTC.